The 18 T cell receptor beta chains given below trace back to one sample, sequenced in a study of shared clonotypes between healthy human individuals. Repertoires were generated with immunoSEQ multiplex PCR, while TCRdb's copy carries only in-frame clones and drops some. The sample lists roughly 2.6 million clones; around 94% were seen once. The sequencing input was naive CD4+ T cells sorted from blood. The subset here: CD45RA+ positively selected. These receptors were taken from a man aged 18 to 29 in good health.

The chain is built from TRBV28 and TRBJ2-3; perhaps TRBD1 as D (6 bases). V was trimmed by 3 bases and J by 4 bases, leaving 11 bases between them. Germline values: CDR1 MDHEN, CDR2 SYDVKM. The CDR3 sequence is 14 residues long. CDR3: CASSLVRGPDTQYF. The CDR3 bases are TGTGCCAGCAGTTTGGTCAGGGGCCCAGATACGCAGTATTTT.

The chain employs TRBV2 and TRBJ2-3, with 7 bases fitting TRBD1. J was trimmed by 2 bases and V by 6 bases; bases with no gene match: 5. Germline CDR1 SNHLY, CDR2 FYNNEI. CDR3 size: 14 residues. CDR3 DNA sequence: TGTGCCAGCAGCGGGACAGCTTACACAGATACGCAGTATTTT. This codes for CASSGTAYTDTQYF.

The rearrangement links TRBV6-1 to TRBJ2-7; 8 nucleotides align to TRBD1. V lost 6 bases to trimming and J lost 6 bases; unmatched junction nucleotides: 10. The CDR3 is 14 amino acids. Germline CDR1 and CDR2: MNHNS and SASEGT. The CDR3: CASSGQGLTAEQYF. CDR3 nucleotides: TGTGCCAGCAGCGGACAGGGCCTAACAGCCGAGCAGTACTTC.

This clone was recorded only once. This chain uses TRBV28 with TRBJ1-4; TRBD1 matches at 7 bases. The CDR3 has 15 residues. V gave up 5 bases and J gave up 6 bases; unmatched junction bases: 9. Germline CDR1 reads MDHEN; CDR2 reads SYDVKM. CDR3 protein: CASSIGGQSDEKLFF. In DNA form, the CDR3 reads TGTGCCAGCAGTATAGGGGGACAGTCGGATGAAAAACTGTTTTTT.

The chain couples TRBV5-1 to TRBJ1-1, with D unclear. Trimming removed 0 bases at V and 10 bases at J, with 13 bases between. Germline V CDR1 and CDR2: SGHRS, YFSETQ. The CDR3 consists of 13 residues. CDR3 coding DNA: TGCGCCAGCAGCTTGGAGGGCCAGTATAGAGCTTTCTTT. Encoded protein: CASSLEGQYRAFF. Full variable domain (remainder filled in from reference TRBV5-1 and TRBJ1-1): KAGVTQTPRYLIKTRGQQVTLSCSPISGHRSVSWYQQTPGQGLQFLFEYFSETQRNKGNFPGRFSGRQFSNSRSEMNVSTLELGDSALYLCASSLEGQYRAFFGQGTRLTVV.

CDR3 sequence: CASTQQGIGGYTF. As DNA, the CDR3 is TGTGCCAGTACCCAACAGGGAATCGGCGGCTACACCTTC. This chain uses TRBV19 with TRBJ1-2; weak D call: TRBD1 (6 bases). CDR3 length equals 13 residues. V was pared by 7 bases and J by 8 bases, with 17 bases between. CDR1 and CDR2 (germline): LNHDA, SQIVND (reference sequence).

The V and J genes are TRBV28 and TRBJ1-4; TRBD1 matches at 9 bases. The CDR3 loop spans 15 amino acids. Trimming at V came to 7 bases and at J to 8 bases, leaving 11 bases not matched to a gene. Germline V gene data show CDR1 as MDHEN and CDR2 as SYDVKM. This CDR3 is CASTYSGTGLEKLFF. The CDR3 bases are TGTGCCAGCACCTACTCCGGGACAGGGTTGGAAAAACTGTTTTTT.

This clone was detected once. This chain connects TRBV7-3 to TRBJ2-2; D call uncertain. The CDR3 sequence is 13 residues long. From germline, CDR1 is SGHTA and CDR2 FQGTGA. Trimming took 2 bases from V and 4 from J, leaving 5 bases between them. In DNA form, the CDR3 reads TGTGCCAGCAGCTTATCTCCCACCGGGGAGCTGTTTTTT. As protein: CASSLSPTGELFF.

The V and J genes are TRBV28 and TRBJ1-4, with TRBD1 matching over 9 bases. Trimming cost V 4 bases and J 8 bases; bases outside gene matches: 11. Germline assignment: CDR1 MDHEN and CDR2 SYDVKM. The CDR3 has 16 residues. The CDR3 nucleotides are TGTGCCAGCAGTTCGTCGGGAGACAGGGGGTGGGAAAAACTGTTTTTT. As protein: CASSSSGDRGWEKLFF.

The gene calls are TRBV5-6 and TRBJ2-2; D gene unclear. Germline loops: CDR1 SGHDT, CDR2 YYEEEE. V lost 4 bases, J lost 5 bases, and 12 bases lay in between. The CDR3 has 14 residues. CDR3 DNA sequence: TGTGCCAGCAGCGGAGACTGGCGGACCGGGGAGCTGTTTTTT. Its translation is CASSGDWRTGELFF.

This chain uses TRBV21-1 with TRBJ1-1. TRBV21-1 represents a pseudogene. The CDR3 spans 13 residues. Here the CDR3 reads CASSNKDAPEAFF. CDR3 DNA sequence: TGTGCCAGCAGCAATAAGGACGCCCCTGAAGCTTTCTTT.

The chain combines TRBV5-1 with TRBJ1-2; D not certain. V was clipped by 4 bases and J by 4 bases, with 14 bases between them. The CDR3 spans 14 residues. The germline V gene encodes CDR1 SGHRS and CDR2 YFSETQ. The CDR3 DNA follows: TGCGCCAGCAGCAACCCGCCCCAAGGCTATGGCTACACCTTC. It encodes CASSNPPQGYGYTF.

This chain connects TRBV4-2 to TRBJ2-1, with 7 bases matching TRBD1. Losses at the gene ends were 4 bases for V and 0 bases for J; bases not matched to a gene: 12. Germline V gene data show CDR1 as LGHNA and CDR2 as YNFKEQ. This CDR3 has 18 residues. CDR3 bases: TGTGCCAGCAGCCTAGATCCCGGGACAGTCGCCTCCTACAATGAGCAGTTCTTC. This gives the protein CASSLDPGTVASYNEQFF.

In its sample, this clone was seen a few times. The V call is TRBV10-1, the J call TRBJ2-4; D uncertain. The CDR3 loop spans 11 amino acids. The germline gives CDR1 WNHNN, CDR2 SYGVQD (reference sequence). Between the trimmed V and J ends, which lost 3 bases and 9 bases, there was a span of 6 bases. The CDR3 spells CASSDSGIQYF. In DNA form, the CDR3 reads TGCGCCAGCAGTGATTCAGGCATTCAGTACTTC.

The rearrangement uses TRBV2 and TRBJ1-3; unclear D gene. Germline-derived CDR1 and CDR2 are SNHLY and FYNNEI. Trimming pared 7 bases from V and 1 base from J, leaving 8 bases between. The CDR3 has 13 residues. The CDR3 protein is CASIGGSGNTIYF. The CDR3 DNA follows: TGTGCCAGCATCGGCGGTTCTGGAAACACCATATATTTT.

CDR3 sequence: CASSAGQGASRDTQYF. Here the CDR3 DNA reads TGTGCCAGCAGCGCGGGACAGGGGGCGAGTAGAGATACGCAGTATTTT. The chain employs TRBV9 and TRBJ2-3; the match to TRBD1 covers 12 bases. CDR1 and CDR2 from the germline V gene are SGDLS and YYNGEE. Trimming took 3 bases from V and 5 from J; bases not matched to a gene: 7. The CDR3 is 16 amino acids. Supplemented by reference TRBV9 and TRBJ2-3, the full variable domain reads DSGVTQTPKHLITATGQRVTLRCSPRSGDLSVYWYQQSLDQGLQFLIQYYNGEERAKGNILERFSAQQFPDLHSELNLSSLELGDSALYFCASSAGQGASRDTQYFGPGTRLTVL.

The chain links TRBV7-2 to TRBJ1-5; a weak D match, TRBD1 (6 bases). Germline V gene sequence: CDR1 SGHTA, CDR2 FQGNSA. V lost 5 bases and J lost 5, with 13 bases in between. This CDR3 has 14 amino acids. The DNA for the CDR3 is TGTGCCAGCAGCGCGAGAGGGGGGGATCAGCCCCAGCATTTT. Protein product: CASSARGGDQPQHF.

The chain's CDR3 is CASSPLVTRSYEQYF. The CDR3 DNA is TGTGCCAGCAGCCCACTTGTGACCCGCTCCTACGAGCAGTACTTC. This rearrangement joins TRBV7-6 to TRBJ2-7; D is uncertain. The germline V gene has CDR1 SGHVS and CDR2 FNYEAQ. V gave up 5 bases and J gave up 0 bases, with 14 bases separating them. The CDR3 loop spans 15 amino acids.